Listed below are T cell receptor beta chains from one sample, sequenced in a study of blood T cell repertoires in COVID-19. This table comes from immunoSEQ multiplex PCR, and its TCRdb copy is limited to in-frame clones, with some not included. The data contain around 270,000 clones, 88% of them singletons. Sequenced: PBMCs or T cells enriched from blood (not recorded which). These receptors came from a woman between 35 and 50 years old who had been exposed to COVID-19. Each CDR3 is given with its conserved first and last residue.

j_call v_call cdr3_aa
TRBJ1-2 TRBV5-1 CASSLAGTEGGYTF
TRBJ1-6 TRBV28 CASFEGGATYNSPLHF
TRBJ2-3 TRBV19 CASSERGGTDTQYF
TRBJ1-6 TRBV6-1 CASSDDRDSPLHF
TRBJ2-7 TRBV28 CASSFSDGTYEQYF
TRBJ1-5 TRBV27 CASGTGWVQPQHF
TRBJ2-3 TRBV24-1 CATSDLRAVSTDTQYF
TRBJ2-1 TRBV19 CASSIIPGVRYNEQFF
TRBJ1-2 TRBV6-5 CASSYSGQGYFYGYTF
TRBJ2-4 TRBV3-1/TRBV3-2 CASSQGLAVAKNIQYF
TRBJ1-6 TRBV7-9 CASSSGTGNSPLHF
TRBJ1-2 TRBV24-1 CATSDSRQGHGYTF
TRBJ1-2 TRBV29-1 CSDYSVGLAYGYTF
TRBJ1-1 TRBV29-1 CSAVVQGGAEAFF
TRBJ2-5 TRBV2 CASSEGQGPQYF
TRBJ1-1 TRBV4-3 CASSQEQGLGTEAFF
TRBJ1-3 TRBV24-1 CATRETSGNTIYF
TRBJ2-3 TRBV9 CASSVESSGRGPSTDTQYF
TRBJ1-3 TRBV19 CATGVAGGSSGNTIYF
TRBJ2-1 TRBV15 CATSREQGGYEQFF
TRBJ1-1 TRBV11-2 CASSPGTANTEAFF
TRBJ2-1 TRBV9 CASSPASGSVVYEQFF
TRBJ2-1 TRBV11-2 CASSLESGFEQFF
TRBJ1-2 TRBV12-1 CASSFVSQGPNYGYTF
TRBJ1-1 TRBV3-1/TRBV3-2 CASSGGGNTEAFF
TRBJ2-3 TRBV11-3 CASSNLTSTDTQYF
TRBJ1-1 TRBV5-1 CASSSPTYGGATEAFF
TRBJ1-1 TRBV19 CASSKTRDRVQAFF
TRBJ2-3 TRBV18 CASSPRLAGSTDTQYF
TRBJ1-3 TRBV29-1 CSAQTDSGNTIYF
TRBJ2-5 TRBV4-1 CASSQGVAGGGETQYF
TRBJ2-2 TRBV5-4 CASSLTGLNAGELFF
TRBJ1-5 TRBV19 CASSRRQGNQPQHF
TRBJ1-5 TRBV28 CASSSTSVQPQHF
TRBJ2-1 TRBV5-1 CASSSGTSLGEQFF
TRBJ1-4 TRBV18 CASSPTLMTGGNEKLFF
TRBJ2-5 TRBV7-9 CASSLAGVETQYF
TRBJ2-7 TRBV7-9 CASSLAGTGGYEQYF
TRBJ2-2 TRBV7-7 CASSSAGGSGELFF
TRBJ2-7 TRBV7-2 CASSLVGRGAYEQYF
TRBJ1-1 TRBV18 CASSGGQEEIDTEAFF
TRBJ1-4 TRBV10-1 CFPQLNEKLFF
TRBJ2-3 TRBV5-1 CASSPLAGQGVGVDTQYF
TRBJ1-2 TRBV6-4 CASSPEHFNYGYTF
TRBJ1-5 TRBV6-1 CASSDLLTGEPQHF
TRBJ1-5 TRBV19 CASSIDPGGRSQHF
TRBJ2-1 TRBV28 CASLVAGPNNEQFF
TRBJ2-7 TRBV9 CASSGRTTTGTSGGTQYF
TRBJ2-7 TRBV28 CASSGSGTQRALYEQYF
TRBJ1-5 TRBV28 CASSLFRDRGLSNQPQHF